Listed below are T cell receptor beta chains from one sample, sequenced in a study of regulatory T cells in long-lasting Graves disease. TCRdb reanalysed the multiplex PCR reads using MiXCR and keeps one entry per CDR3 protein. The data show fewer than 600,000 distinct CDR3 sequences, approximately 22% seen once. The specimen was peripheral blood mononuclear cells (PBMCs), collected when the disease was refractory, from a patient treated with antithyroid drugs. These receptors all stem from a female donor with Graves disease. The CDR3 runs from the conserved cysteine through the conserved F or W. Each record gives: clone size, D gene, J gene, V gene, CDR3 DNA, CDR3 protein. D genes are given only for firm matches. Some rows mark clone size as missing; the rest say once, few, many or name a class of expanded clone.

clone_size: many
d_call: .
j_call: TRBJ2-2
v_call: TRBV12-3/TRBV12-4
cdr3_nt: TGTGCCAGCAGTTTAGAGACACAGAACACCGGGGAGCTGTTTTTT
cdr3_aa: CASSLETQNTGELFF

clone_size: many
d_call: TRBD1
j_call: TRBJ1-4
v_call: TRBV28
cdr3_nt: TGTGCCAGCAGCTTATACCCGGGACAGGGAAATGAAAAACTGTTTTTT
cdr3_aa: CASSLYPGQGNEKLFF

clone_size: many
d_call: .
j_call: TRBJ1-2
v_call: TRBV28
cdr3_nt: TGTGCCAGCAGTTCCGACAGTCCCTATGGCTACACCTTC
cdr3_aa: CASSSDSPYGYTF

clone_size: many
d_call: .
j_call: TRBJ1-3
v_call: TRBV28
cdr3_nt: TGTGCCAGCACTCTAAGTGGGGGGAACACCATATATTTT
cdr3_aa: CASTLSGGNTIYF

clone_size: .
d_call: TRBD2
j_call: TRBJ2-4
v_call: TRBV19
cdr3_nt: TGTGCCAGTAGTATTCTTGCGGGAGATGTCGGCAAAAACATTCAGTACTTC
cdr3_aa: CASSILAGDVGKNIQYF

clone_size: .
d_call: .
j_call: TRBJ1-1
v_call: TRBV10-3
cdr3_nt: TGTGCCATCAGTGAGTCGACTCTTTTAGTGGAGTTGGTGACTGAAGCTTTCTTT
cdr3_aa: CAISESTLLVELVTEAFF

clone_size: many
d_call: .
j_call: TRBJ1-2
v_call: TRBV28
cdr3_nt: TGTGCCAGCAGTTCTGCTCTGAACTATGGCTACACCTTC
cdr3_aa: CASSSALNYGYTF

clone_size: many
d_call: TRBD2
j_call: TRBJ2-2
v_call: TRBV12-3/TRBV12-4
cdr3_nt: TGTGCCAGCAGTTCTCGTCGACTAGCGGGATATGTGGAGGAGCTGTTTTTT
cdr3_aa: CASSSRRLAGYVEELFF

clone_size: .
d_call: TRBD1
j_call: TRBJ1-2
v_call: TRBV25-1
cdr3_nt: TGTGCCAGTACTCAGGGGGCTTATGGCTACACCTTC
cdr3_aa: CASTQGAYGYTF

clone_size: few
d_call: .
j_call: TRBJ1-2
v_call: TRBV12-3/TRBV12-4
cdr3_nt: TGTGCCAGCAGCGGGACGGCAGACAACTATGGCTACACCTTC
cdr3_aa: CASSGTADNYGYTF

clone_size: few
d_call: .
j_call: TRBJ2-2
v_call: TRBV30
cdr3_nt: TGTGCCTGGAGCGTCAGGGCGAACGGGGAGCTGTTTTTT
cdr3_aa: CAWSVRANGELFF

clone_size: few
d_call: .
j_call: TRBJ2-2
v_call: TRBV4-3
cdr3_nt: TGCGCCAGCAGCCAAGATGTGGGGGAAGGTTCCGGGGAGCTGTTTTTT
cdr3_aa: CASSQDVGEGSGELFF

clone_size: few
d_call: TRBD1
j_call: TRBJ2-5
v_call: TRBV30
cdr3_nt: TGTGCCTGGGGACAGGACCAAGAGACCCAGTACTTC
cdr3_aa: CAWGQDQETQYF

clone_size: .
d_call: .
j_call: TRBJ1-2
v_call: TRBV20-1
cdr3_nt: TGCAGTGCTAGGAGGGTATATGGCTACACCTTC
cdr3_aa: CSARRVYGYTF

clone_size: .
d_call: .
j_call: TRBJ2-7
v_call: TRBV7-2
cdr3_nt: TGTGCCAGCAGCTTGCAAAGGGGGGGGTACGAGCAGTACTTC
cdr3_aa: CASSLQRGGYEQYF

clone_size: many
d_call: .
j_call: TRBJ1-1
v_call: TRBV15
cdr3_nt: TGTGCCACCAGTCGGAGGAGTGAAGCTTTCTTT
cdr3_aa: CATSRRSEAFF

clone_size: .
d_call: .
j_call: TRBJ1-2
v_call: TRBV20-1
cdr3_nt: TGCAGTGCTATTGGGGGGGGAGCTAGGGGACCGTATGGCTACACCTTC
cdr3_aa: CSAIGGGARGPYGYTF